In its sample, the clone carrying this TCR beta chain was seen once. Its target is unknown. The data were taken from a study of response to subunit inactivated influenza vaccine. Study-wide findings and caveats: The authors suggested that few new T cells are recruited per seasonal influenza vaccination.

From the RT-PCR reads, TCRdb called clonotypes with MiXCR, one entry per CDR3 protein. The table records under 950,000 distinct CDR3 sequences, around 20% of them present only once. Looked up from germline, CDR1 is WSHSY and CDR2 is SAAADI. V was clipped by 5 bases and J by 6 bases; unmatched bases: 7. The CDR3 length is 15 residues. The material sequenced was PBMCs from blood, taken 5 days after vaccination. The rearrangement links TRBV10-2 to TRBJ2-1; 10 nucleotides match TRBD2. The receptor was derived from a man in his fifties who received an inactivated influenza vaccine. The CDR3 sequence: CASSWSGGEGNEQFF. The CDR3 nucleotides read TGCGCCAGCAGTTGGAGCGGGGGGGAGGGCAATGAGCAGTTCTTC.